Each of the 3 T cell receptor beta chains below was sequenced from the same sample in a study of T cells in Graves' hyperthyroidism and ophthalmopathy. Authors of the study amplified TCR beta CDR3 regions from RNA transcripts. RT-PCR in the first round (using the HTBI primer set) targeted the TCR CDR3. One entry per CDR3 protein, called by TCRdb with MiXCR from the multiplex PCR reads. Altogether fewer than 650,000 distinct CDR3 sequences are present, around 15% being singletons, with the ten largest covering approximately 15%. The material sequenced was blood. The receptors were gathered from a woman between 35 and 50 years old with Graves' hyperthyroidism.

Only a few counts were recorded for this clonotype. The V and J genes are TRBV27 and TRBJ2-4, with D possibly being TRBD1 or TRBD2 (5 bases each). Trimming pared 4 bases from V and 3 bases from J, leaving 19 bases between. The CDR3 loop spans 17 amino acids. CDR1 is MNHEY, CDR2 SMNVEV, per germline (reference sequence). The DNA of the CDR3 is TGTGCCAGCAGTTCAATATTCCGGGACGGGTTCAAAAACATTCAGTACTTC. As protein: CASSSIFRDGFKNIQYF.

The V and J genes are TRBV28 and TRBJ1-6; TRBD1 matches 8 bases. Germline CDR1 reads MDHEN; CDR2 reads SYDVKM. V was pared by 3 bases and J by 8 bases, with 12 bases of the junction left unmatched. The CDR3 loop spans 17 amino acids. The CDR3 reads CASSFPIEDRDDSPLHF. The CDR3 DNA sequence: TGTGCCAGCAGTTTCCCAATTGAGGACAGGGATGATTCACCCCTCCACTTT. Full variable domain (rest looked up from reference TRBV28 and TRBJ1-6): DVKVTQSSRYLVKRTGEKVFLECVQDMDHENMFWYRQDPGLGLRLIYFSYDVKMKEKGDIPEGYSVSREKKERFSLILESASTNQTSMYLCASSFPIEDRDDSPLHFGNGTRLTVT.

Ten or more counts support this clonotype. The gene calls are TRBV15 and TRBJ1-2, with D possibly TRBD1 on 6 matching bases. V lost 0 bases, J lost 6 bases, and 11 bases lay in between. CDR1 and CDR2 (germline): LNHNV, YYDKDF (reference sequence). The CDR3 is 14 residues long. CDR3 nucleotides: TGTGCCACCAGCAGAGATCGGGGGCTTGATGGCTACACCTTC. It is translated as CATSRDRGLDGYTF.